The 14 T cell receptor beta chains below were found in one sample sequenced in a study of T cells in Graves' hyperthyroidism and ophthalmopathy. What was amplified from RNA transcripts were TCR beta CDR3 regions. TCR CDR3 regions were first amplified by RT-PCR with HTBI primers. TCRdb reprocessed the multiplex PCR reads with MiXCR, giving one entry per CDR3 protein. The profile shows hundreds of thousands of distinct CDR3 sequences, 22% of them singletons. Sequenced material: blood. The receptors were gathered from a woman aged 70-85 years with Graves' ophthalmopathy.

This clonotype was detected only a few times. V is TRBV20-1 and J is TRBJ2-1; 7 nucleotides line up with TRBD2. Germline CDR1 reads DFQATT; CDR2 reads SNEGSKA (reference sequence). V gave up 1 base and J gave up 5 bases; unmatched junction bases: 5. The CDR3 runs to 14 residues. This CDR3 reads CSARGGGRNNEQFF. The DNA for the CDR3 is TGCAGTGCTAGAGGGGGCGGGAGAAACAATGAGCAGTTCTTC.

The J gene is TRBJ1-1, the V gene TRBV19, with TRBD1 matching over 10 bases. Germline CDR1 and CDR2: LNHDA and SQIVND (reference sequence). The CDR3 runs 15 residues. J lost 5 bases, V lost 4 bases, and 7 bases had no gene match. As DNA, the CDR3 is TGTGCCAGTAGTAGGACAGGGGGGTATCGGACTGAAGCTTTCTTT. This translates into CASSRTGGYRTEAFF. The full variable domain, rest sourced from reference TRBV19 and TRBJ1-1, is DGGITQSPKYLFRKEGQNVTLSCEQNLNHDAMYWYRQDPGQGLRLIYYSQIVNDFQKGDIAEGYSVSREKKESFPLTVTSAQKNPTAFYLCASSRTGGYRTEAFFGQGTRLTVV.

V gene TRBV4-1 combines with J gene TRBJ1-1; D call uncertain. V was cut by 1 base and J by 4 bases, with 16 bases left in between. The CDR3 has 16 residues. The germline gives CDR1 MGHRA, CDR2 YSYEKL. CDR3: CASSQGGTRLGTEAFF. The CDR3 DNA is TGCGCCAGCAGCCAAGGTGGCACTAGGCTTGGCACTGAAGCTTTCTTT.

This clonotype was seen a handful of times. The gene calls are TRBV15 and TRBJ2-6, with TRBD1 identical over 11 bases. Germline assignment: CDR1 LNHNV and CDR2 YYDKDF (reference sequence). This CDR3 is built from 17 residues. V gave up 5 bases and J gave up 3 bases; unmatched junction bases: 6. CDR3 in amino acids: CATSRGQGAFGANVLTF. CDR3 DNA: TGTGCCACCAGCCGCGGACAGGGGGCTTTTGGGGCCAACGTCCTGACTTTC.

This clonotype was recorded at least ten times. This chain joins TRBV19 and TRBJ2-5; TRBD1 matches at 8 bases. Germline V gene data show CDR1 as LNHDA and CDR2 as SQIVND (reference sequence). After removal of 9 bases from V and 5 bases from J, the junction contained 11 bases not matched to a gene. The CDR3 length is 14 residues. This CDR3 reads CASRDRPPAETQYF. The CDR3 bases are TGTGCCAGCCGGGACAGGCCCCCTGCGGAGACCCAGTACTTC.

There are many counts of this clonotype. J is TRBJ2-5 and V is TRBV20-1, with TRBD2 matching 8 bases. V trimming: 7 bases; J trimming: 0 bases; junction bases outside the gene matches: 10. The CDR3 runs to 15 residues. Germline values: CDR1 DFQATT, CDR2 SNEGSKA (reference sequence). CDR3 sequence: CSGGEAGGHQETQYF. The CDR3 coding sequence is TGCAGTGGCGGCGAGGCGGGAGGACACCAAGAGACCCAGTACTTC.

The table lists this clonotype with many counts. The chain carries TRBV29-1 and TRBJ1-5; 8 positions match TRBD1. The CDR3 runs 14 residues. J lost 3 bases, V lost 4 bases, and 5 bases had no gene match. CDR1 SQVTM and CDR2 ANQGSEA come from the germline V gene. The CDR3 DNA sequence: TGCAGCGTTGCAGCACAGGGGGTCAATCAGCCCCAGCATTTT. It is translated as CSVAAQGVNQPQHF.

The sample holds a few counts of this clonotype. J is TRBJ2-5 and V is TRBV4-3, with TRBD2 matching 7 bases. V dropped 1 base and J dropped 5; count of bases not matched to a gene: 7. CDR3 size: 15 residues. Germline assignment: CDR1 LGHNA and CDR2 YSLEER. The CDR3 loop is CASSQAPEGGETQYF. Written as DNA, the CDR3 is TGCGCCAGCAGCCAAGCCCCCGAGGGAGGGGAGACCCAGTACTTC.

The chain has TRBV6-2 or TRBV6-3 and TRBJ2-7; D perhaps matches TRBD2 (5 bases). There are 15 residues in the CDR3. Trimming left V 0 bases short and J 2 bases short, with 11 bases between. The germline V gene encodes CDR1 MNHEY and CDR2 SVGEGT. The CDR3 loop is CASSYSDELAYEQYF. The CDR3 DNA follows: TGTGCCAGCAGTTACTCGGACGAACTAGCCTACGAGCAGTACTTC.

This clonotype was seen only a few times. The chain uses TRBV27 and TRBJ2-7; weak D call: TRBD2 (5 bases). This CDR3 contains 13 residues. Between the trimmed V and J ends, which lost 0 bases and 9 bases, there was a span of 12 bases. The germline V gene encodes CDR1 MNHEY and CDR2 SMNVEV (reference sequence). DNA of the CDR3: TGTGCCAGCAGTTTATCGACCGGACTCGGGCAGTACTTC. Protein product: CASSLSTGLGQYF.

As to this clonotype: Since a much larger clone is just one base distant, this may be a read error. The gene calls are TRBV3-1 and TRBJ2-1, with TRBD1 matching over 9 bases. CDR1 is LGHDT and CDR2 is YNNKEL in the germline V gene (reference sequence). The CDR3 is made up of 13 amino acids. V dropped 8 bases and J dropped 8; count of bases not matched to a gene: 7. This chain's CDR3 is CASWTGDLDEQFF. CDR3 nucleotide sequence: TGTGCCAGCTGGACAGGGGATTTGGATGAGCAGTTCTTC.

Many counts were recorded for this clonotype. V usage is TRBV12-3 or TRBV12-4 and J usage is TRBJ1-5, with TRBD1 matching over 8 bases. The CDR3 is made up of 14 amino acids. V gave up 3 bases and J gave up 6 bases; unmatched junction bases: 4. In nucleotides, the CDR3 is TGTGCCAGCAGTTTGCAGGGGGCGATTCAGCCCCAGCATTTT. Translating it yields CASSLQGAIQPQHF.

The chain couples TRBV27 to TRBJ2-3, with D tentatively TRBD2 (6 bases). V was pared by 4 bases and J by 0 bases, with 11 bases between. Germline-derived CDR1 and CDR2 are MNHEY and SMNVEV (reference sequence). The CDR3 is made up of 15 amino acids. The CDR3 DNA reads as TGTGCCAGCAGTTATTTAGCGGTTAGCACAGATACGCAGTATTTT. Its translation is CASSYLAVSTDTQYF.

The chain employs TRBV12-3 or TRBV12-4 and TRBJ1-3, with D hard to call. The CDR3 contains 15 residues. V lost 5 bases, J lost 2 bases, and 13 bases lay in between. The CDR3 region is CASSPGRIAGNTIYF. The CDR3 nucleotides are TGTGCCAGCAGTCCAGGACGGATCGCTGGAAACACCATATATTTT.